This T cell receptor (beta chain) derives from a study of read filtering for tumor transcriptome and immune sequencing. Study-level information: TCR-mapped reads were about 3.5 to 10.27 million with IR-seq versus about 85 to 1,300 with RNA-seq.

From roughly 390 ng of RNA, a library with molecular barcoded alpha/delta and beta/gamma adaptors was made. TCRdb re-analysed the reads in MiXCR, keeping a single row per CDR3 protein. The sample gives about 25,000 distinct CDR3 sequences, less than 25% of which show up once; about half is in the top ten. The study's findings and limits: Approximately 80% of IR-seq clonotypes had one read, totaling approximately 3.3% of reads; RNA-seq: approximately 75% and 45%.

Trimming removed 8 bases at V and 6 bases at J, with 13 bases between. The CDR3 runs 12 residues. The V gene's germline CDR1 is DFQATT and CDR2 SNEGSKA (reference sequence). This clonotype was detected ten times or more. Antigen unknown. The sequencing input was a population of CD138-negative cells sorted from bone marrow. The genes are TRBV20-1 and TRBJ1-4, with D unclear. This receptor was taken from a donor at least 40 years old with multiple myeloma. The CDR3 DNA reads as TGCAGTACGGTCCCCGCGGATGAAAAACTGTTTTTT. Amino acid sequence: CSTVPADEKLFF.